A selection of T cell receptor beta chains follows, all from one sample in a study of glioma-infiltrating T cells after dendritic cell vaccination. The assay was immunoSEQ multiplex PCR, and TCRdb's table has in-frame clones only and misses some. This sample has about 64,000 clones, with around 86% found just once. The sequencing here drew on blood, taken before dendritic cell vaccination. The receptors come from a human donor with glioblastoma. CDR3s include the opening cysteine and the closing phenylalanine or tryptophan. The D gene is left open where the match is weak. Size values are once, few and many counts, or a class for expanded clones, and some rows have none.

abundance,d_gene,v_gene,j_gene,CDR3nt,CDR3aa
once,-,TRBV5-1,TRBJ2-3,TGCGCCAGCAGCCCGACTATAGGTTCAGATACGCAGTATTTT,CASSPTIGSDTQYF
-,-,TRBV5-6,TRBJ2-3,TGTGCCAGCAGCTTGCCCCGACACCAGGGGGATACGCAGTATTTT,CASSLPRHQGDTQYF
few,TRBD2,TRBV2,TRBJ2-7,TGTGCCAGCAGTGAATCGACTCGCAGTATACTAGCGGGGGTCTACGAGCAGTACTTC,CASSESTRSILAGVYEQYF
few,TRBD1,TRBV2,TRBJ2-7,TGTGCCAGCAGCTTTGGGACAGTCTCCTACGAGCAGTACTTC,CASSFGTVSYEQYF
-,-,TRBV5-1,TRBJ2-3,TGCGCCAGCAGCTTGGAACTAGACACAGATACGCAGTATTTT,CASSLELDTDTQYF
few,-,TRBV5-4,TRBJ1-4,TGTGCCAGCAGCTACAGCCCAGAGACAACTAATGAAAAACTGTTTTTT,CASSYSPETTNEKLFF
-,-,TRBV5-1,TRBJ2-5,TGCGCCAGCAGCTTGGGGGTCGGGTCCACGTACCAAGAGACCCAGTACTTC,CASSLGVGSTYQETQYF
-,-,TRBV2,TRBJ1-1,TGTGCCAGCAGCCGAGGGTGGACTGAAGCTTTCTTT,CASSRGWTEAFF
-,-,TRBV29-1,TRBJ2-7,TGCAGCGTTGGGGCAGGCTACGAGCAGTACTTC,CSVGAGYEQYF
-,-,TRBV28,TRBJ1-1,TGTGCCAGCACCATCCCTCCCGGTGAAGCTTTCTTT,CASTIPPGEAFF
-,-,TRBV19,TRBJ1-2,TGTGCCAGTAGTGATACAGGGCGCTATGGCTACACCTTC,CASSDTGRYGYTF
-,-,TRBV28,TRBJ2-2,TGTGCCAGCAGTCAGGGCGTGAACACCGGGGAGCTGTTTTTT,CASSQGVNTGELFF
-,-,TRBV27,TRBJ1-2,TGTGCCAGCAGTTTAAGGCCCCTATTGGGGGCGCGGGATGGCTACACCTTC,CASSLRPLLGARDGYTF
-,TRBD1,TRBV27,TRBJ2-7,TGTGCCAGCAGTTGGGACAGCTCCTACGAGCAGTACTTC,CASSWDSSYEQYF
-,TRBD2,TRBV4-1,TRBJ2-2,TGCGCCAGCACGCTAGCGGGCTTTGGAACCGGGGAGCTGTTTTTT,CASTLAGFGTGELFF
-,-,TRBV29-1,TRBJ1-2,TGCAGCGTTGTGGTTCGGCGAGGATATAACTATGGCTACACCTTC,CSVVVRRGYNYGYTF
-,TRBD1,TRBV10-3,TRBJ1-2,TGTGCCATCAGAGGGGACAGGGGGACCACTAACTATGGCTACACCTTC,CAIRGDRGTTNYGYTF
-,-,TRBV6-5,TRBJ2-5,TGTGCCAGCAGTCAATCGGGGTGGGAGACCCAGTACTTC,CASSQSGWETQYF
once,-,TRBV12-5,TRBJ1-5,TGTGCTAGTGGTTCGTCGGTCGAAGAGGTTCGGCATTTT,CASGSSVEEVRHF
-,-,TRBV6-1,TRBJ1-5,TGTGCCACCCCAAATCAGCCCCAGCATTTT,CATPNQPQHF
-,-,TRBV18,TRBJ2-2,TGTGCCAGCTCACCACGGGTCCGGGACACCGGGGAGCTGTTTTTT,CASSPRVRDTGELFF
-,-,TRBV7-8,TRBJ1-5,TGTGCCAGCAGCTTATACCAGGGGCAGCCCCAGCATTTT,CASSLYQGQPQHF
few,TRBD1,TRBV6-1,TRBJ1-4,TGTGCCAGCAGCTCATCAGGGGGCCGGGAAAAACTGTTTTTT,CASSSSGGREKLFF
-,-,TRBV27,TRBJ1-2,TGTGCCAGCAGTTTTAGGGGCGGAGGCTACACCTTC,CASSFRGGGYTF
-,-,TRBV6-5,TRBJ1-2,TGTGCCAGCAGTTACGCACAGGGAAGCTATGGCTACACCTTC,CASSYAQGSYGYTF
-,TRBD1,TRBV5-1,TRBJ2-7,TGCGCCAGCAGCCACGGACAGGTTTCCTCCGAGCAGTACTTC,CASSHGQVSSEQYF
-,-,TRBV6-6,TRBJ2-7,TGTGCCAGCAGTAGCCCCACGAACGAGCAGTACTTC,CASSSPTNEQYF
-,-,TRBV10-1,TRBJ1-5,TGCGCCAGCAGTGAGGAATTAGTGCAGCCCCAGCATTTT,CASSEELVQPQHF
-,TRBD1,TRBV18,TRBJ2-7,TGTGCCAGCTCACCAGTAGACAGGGGGCACGAGCAGTACTTC,CASSPVDRGHEQYF
-,TRBD2,TRBV5-4,TRBJ2-3,TGTGCCAGCAGCCCTAGCGGGGGAGGGACAGATACGCAGTATTTT,CASSPSGGGTDTQYF
-,-,TRBV4-1,TRBJ1-2,TGCGCCAGCAGCCTAAGGGGTTATGGCTACACCTTC,CASSLRGYGYTF
few,-,TRBV30,TRBJ2-5,TGTGCCTGGAGTGTTGGGGGGGGGCCGGGAGCGGAGACCCAGTACTTC,CAWSVGGGPGAETQYF
-,-,TRBV18,TRBJ1-6,TGTGCCAGCTCACCTGCAGGGGCAAATTCACCCCTCCACTTT,CASSPAGANSPLHF
few,TRBD2,TRBV5-1,TRBJ2-5,TGCGCCAGCAGCTTGGGTCCAGCGGGGGATCAAGAGACCCAGTACTTC,CASSLGPAGDQETQYF
few,TRBD1,TRBV27,TRBJ1-6,TGTGCCAGCAGTTTATCCGGGACAGGGTGGTCACCCCTCCACTTT,CASSLSGTGWSPLHF
-,TRBD2,TRBV9,TRBJ2-1,TGTGCCAGCAGCGTAGTGGGGGTAGCGGGGGCTTACAATGAGCAGTTCTTC,CASSVVGVAGAYNEQFF
-,-,TRBV6-1,TRBJ1-2,TGTGCCAGCAGTGAAGGAGAGGGTGGCTACACCTTC,CASSEGEGGYTF
-,TRBD1,TRBV5-1,TRBJ2-7,TGCGCCAGCAGCTTGGTTGGACAGGGTTCCTCCTACGAGCAGTACTTC,CASSLVGQGSSYEQYF
-,TRBD1,TRBV4-1,TRBJ1-4,TGCGCCAGCAGCCAAACCAGAGGACAGGGTTACTGGAAACTGTTTTTT,CASSQTRGQGYWKLFF
-,-,TRBV7-2,TRBJ2-7,TGTGCCAGCAGCGCTAACTTCTACGAGCAGTACTTC,CASSANFYEQYF
-,TRBD1,TRBV7-9,TRBJ2-7,TGTGCCAGCAGCAACCGCCTGGGACAGGCCTACGAGCAGTACTTC,CASSNRLGQAYEQYF
-,TRBD1,TRBV11-2,TRBJ1-3,TGTGCCAGCAGCCTTTTACAGGGGGCGGGTGGAAACACCATATATTTT,CASSLLQGAGGNTIYF
-,-,TRBV27,TRBJ1-4,TGTGCCAGCAAAATCCTCAGGGATGAAAAACTGTTTTTT,CASKILRDEKLFF
-,-,TRBV28,TRBJ1-2,TGTGCCAGCAGTCCTCCGTCGAGGGTGGGCTACACCTTC,CASSPPSRVGYTF
once,TRBD2,TRBV5-1,TRBJ2-4,TGCGCCAGCAGCGCCAGGACTAGCGGGGGGGCCGGGGACATTCAGTACTTC,CASSARTSGGAGDIQYF
few,-,TRBV7-2,TRBJ2-3,TGTGCCAGCAGCTTAGGTGCGGGGTCAGATACGCAGTATTTT,CASSLGAGSDTQYF
-,TRBD2,TRBV27,TRBJ2-7,TGTGCCAGCAGTTTGGGGGGGTTCCCCTACGAGCAGTACTTC,CASSLGGFPYEQYF
-,TRBD1,TRBV5-6,TRBJ2-2,TGTGCCAGCAGCACGACAGGGTTAAGCACCGGGGAGCTGTTTTTT,CASSTTGLSTGELFF
-,-,TRBV7-8,TRBJ1-6,TGTGCCAGCAGCTTAGGGGACACCGTCCACTTT,CASSLGDTVHF
-,-,TRBV28,TRBJ1-3,TGTGCCAGCAGTTCCCCGAACTCGGCGGGAGACTCTGGAAACACCATATATTTT,CASSSPNSAGDSGNTIYF
-,-,TRBV5-1,TRBJ1-1,TGCGCCAGCAGTTTCCAGGGCCCTGAGAACACTGAAGCTTTCTTT,CASSFQGPENTEAFF
-,TRBD1,TRBV2,TRBJ2-5,TGTGCCAGCCACCGGACAGGGCAAGAGACCCAGTACTTC,CASHRTGQETQYF
-,TRBD1,TRBV5-1,TRBJ1-1,TGCGCCAGCAGCTCACAGGGGCTAGAGAACACTGAAGCTTTCTTT,CASSSQGLENTEAFF
few,-,TRBV5-6,TRBJ2-7,TGTGCCAGCAGCTTCGGCGTGACAGGCACATACTCCTACGAGCAGTACTTC,CASSFGVTGTYSYEQYF
once,-,TRBV2,TRBJ2-1,TGTGCCAGCAACAGCTACTCCTACAATGAGCAGTTCTTC,CASNSYSYNEQFF